The 21 T cell receptor beta chains below were found in one sample sequenced in a study of blood T cell repertoires in COVID-19. Sequencing used immunoSEQ multiplex PCR; TCRdb keeps in-frame clones, though not all of them. Of about 280,000 clones listed, approximately 85% are singletons. The sequenced material came from peripheral blood. These receptors were obtained from a man in his forties or fifties with active or convalescent COVID-19.

V gene TRBV5-1 combines with J gene TRBJ2-5; unclear D gene. The CDR3 extends over 11 amino acids. The V and J ends lost 4 bases and 2 bases respectively, with 3 bases between them. CDR1 is SGHRS, CDR2 YFSETQ, per germline. The CDR3 bases are TGCGCCAGCAGCCTACAAGAGACCCAGTACTTC. Protein sequence: CASSLQETQYF.

The chain uses TRBV12-5 and TRBJ2-2; D possibly corresponds to TRBD1 (6 bases). The germline V gene encodes CDR1 LGHNT and CDR2 FRNRAP. This CDR3 comprises 13 residues. Trimming shortened V by 8 bases and J by 6 bases, and 13 bases separated the two germline ends. The DNA for the CDR3 is TGTGCTAGTACGTACAGGGTTCCCGGGGAGCTGTTTTTT. This gives the protein CASTYRVPGELFF. Full variable domain (outside the CDR3, taken from reference TRBV12-5 and TRBJ2-2): DARVTQTPRHKVTEMGQEVTMRCQPILGHNTVFWYRQTMMQGLELLAYFRNRAPLDDSGMPKDRFSAEMPDATLATLKIQPSEPRDSAVYFCASTYRVPGELFFGEGSRLTVL.

J is TRBJ2-7 and V is TRBV21-1; the D call TRBD2 from the table was never checked on the DNA. TRBV21-1 is a pseudogene locus. The CDR3 totals 14 residues. The CDR3 region has the DNA TGTGCCAGCAGCGAAACTGGTCGGGAATGCGAGCAGTACTTC. Residues: CASSETGRECEQYF.

The chain links TRBV13 to TRBJ1-2; tentatively, D is TRBD1 (5 bases). The germline V and J ends were trimmed by 1 base and 2 bases, with 14 bases remaining between them. The CDR3 extends over 16 amino acids. Germline CDR1 and CDR2: PRHDT and FYEKMQ (reference sequence). The CDR3: CASSLDGQGGNYGYTF. The CDR3 DNA is TGTGCCAGCAGCTTAGATGGGCAGGGAGGGAACTATGGCTACACCTTC.

The genes are TRBV27 and TRBJ1-2; 7 nucleotides match TRBD1. The CDR3 has 13 residues. CDR1 is MNHEY, CDR2 SMNVEV, per germline (reference sequence). J was trimmed by 8 bases and V by 1 base; bases with no gene match: 4. The CDR3 DNA is TGTGCCAGCAGTTTATTGGCAGGGGGAGGCTACACCTTC. Translation gives CASSLLAGGGYTF.

In its sample, this clone was seen once. The chain recombines TRBV6-5 with TRBJ1-4, with D hard to call. The germline V and J ends were trimmed by 6 bases and 8 bases, with 13 bases remaining between them. The CDR3 contains 13 residues. CDR1 and CDR2 from the germline V gene are MNHEY and SVGAGI. The CDR3 loop is CASRTAGGEKLFF. CDR3 nucleotide sequence: TGTGCCAGCAGGACCGCCGGAGGGGAAAAACTGTTTTTT.

The V and J genes are TRBV7-2 and TRBJ2-2; D gene ambiguous. V shed 5 bases and J shed 4 bases, with 14 bases lying between them. Per germline, CDR1 SGHTA and CDR2 FQGNSA. This CDR3 spans 15 amino acids. DNA for the CDR3: TGTGCCAGCAGCGCCGTTAGCATTGGCACCGGGGAGCTGTTTTTT. Its protein is CASSAVSIGTGELFF.

This chain links TRBV5-6 with TRBJ1-1, with 8 bases identical to TRBD1. This CDR3 region has 15 residues. V lost 0 bases, J lost 11 bases, and 12 bases stayed unmatched. Germline V lookup: CDR1 SGHDT, CDR2 YYEEEE. CDR3 DNA: TGTGCCAGCAGCTTGGCCGGAGGACAGGGCCTTGGGGCTTTCTTT. This sequence encodes CASSLAGGQGLGAFF.

CDR3 in DNA: TGTGCCAGCTCACGAGCGGGAGCCCAATCAGATACGCAGTATTTT. It translates to CASSRAGAQSDTQYF. V gene TRBV18 combines with J gene TRBJ2-3; 8 nucleotides agree with TRBD2. CDR3 length: 15 residues. V lost 4 bases to trimming and J lost 4 bases; unmatched junction nucleotides: 7. Germline V gene data show CDR1 as KGHSH and CDR2 as LQKENI.

The chain is built from TRBV5-6 and TRBJ2-5; D not certain. V lost 5 bases to trimming and J lost 4 bases, with 15 bases between them. This CDR3 comprises 14 residues. Per germline, CDR1 SGHDT and CDR2 YYEEEE. This chain's CDR3 is CASRSTRLVETQYF. Here the CDR3 DNA reads TGTGCCAGCAGATCGACACGCCTGGTAGAGACCCAGTACTTC. The variable domain in full, completed from reference TRBV5-6 and TRBJ2-5, reads DAGVTQSPTHLIKTRGQQVTLRCSPKSGHDTVSWYQQALGQGPQFIFQYYEEEERQRGNFPDRFSGHQFPNYSSELNVNALLLGDSALYLCASRSTRLVETQYFGPGTRLLVL.

The rearrangement links TRBV5-4 to TRBJ2-1, with 11 bases identical to TRBD2. With V trimmed by 6 bases and J by 6 bases, 8 bases remained unmatched. Per the germline V gene, CDR1 is SGHNT and CDR2 is YYREEE (reference sequence). The CDR3 is 15 residues long. Written as DNA, the CDR3 is TGTGCCAGCAACCCCGGGACTAGCGGCCCCAATGAGCAGTTCTTC. As protein: CASNPGTSGPNEQFF.

The chain has TRBV5-4 and TRBJ2-3; 9 nucleotides agree with TRBD2. The V gene's germline CDR1 is SGHNT and CDR2 YYREEE (reference sequence). V dropped 0 bases and J dropped 4; count of bases not matched to a gene: 12. This CDR3 comprises 18 residues. DNA of the CDR3: TGTGCCAGCAGCTTGGAGCGGGATGCGGGAGGGGAGGCAGATACGCAGTATTTT. Its translation: CASSLERDAGGEADTQYF.

The CDR3 DNA follows: TGCGCCAGCAGTGAGAGAGGGGGCAGGGCCACCCACTACGAGCAGTACTTC. Translated, it gives CASSERGGRATHYEQYF. This chain joins TRBV10-2 and TRBJ2-7; 7 positions agree with TRBD1. CDR1 is WSHSY, CDR2 SAAADI, per germline. The CDR3 totals 17 residues. V lost 2 bases, J lost 3 bases, and 13 bases stayed unmatched.

In this sample, this clone turned up once. The sample holds other DNA sequences that translate to the same CDR3. The chain joins TRBV19 to TRBJ2-1; D unclear. V was clipped by 3 bases and J by 9 bases, with 6 bases between them. The germline V gene has CDR1 LNHDA and CDR2 SQIVND (reference sequence). The CDR3 has 11 residues. CDR3 DNA: TGTGCCAGTAGTATTGGAGTTGAGCAGTTCTTC. This sequence encodes CASSIGVEQFF.

As DNA, the CDR3 is TGTGCCAGCTCATCCAGTGTTCTCGATGGAGCTTTCTTT. Residues: CASSSSVLDGAFF. V gene TRBV18 combines with J gene TRBJ1-1; no reliable D call. Trimming stripped 5 bases from V and 10 bases from J, with 17 bases between. The CDR3 spans 13 residues. Germline CDR1 is KGHSH and CDR2 is LQKENI.

This chain connects TRBV18 to TRBJ1-3, with D hard to call. Between the trimmed V and J ends, which lost 3 bases and 7 bases, there was a span of 10 bases. The CDR3 has 13 residues. From germline, CDR1 is KGHSH and CDR2 LQKENI. DNA of the CDR3: TGTGCCAGCTCACCGGAGGTCAGGAACACCATATATTTT. Its translation is CASSPEVRNTIYF.

The chain is built from TRBV7-9 and TRBJ2-1; D uncertain. Trimming shortened V by 2 bases and J by 9 bases, and 14 bases separated the two germline ends. The CDR3 has 14 residues. Germline V gene data show CDR1 as SEHNR and CDR2 as FQNEAQ (reference sequence). CDR3 loop: CASSLPWLAAEQFF. The CDR3 DNA reads as TGTGCCAGCAGCTTACCCTGGCTTGCCGCTGAGCAGTTCTTC.

In this sample, this clone turned up a few times. CDR3 bases: TGTGCCAGCAGTTCCCCCAAGAGGGAACAGCCCCAGCATTTT. This codes for CASSSPKREQPQHF. The chain links TRBV28 to TRBJ1-5; D unclear. The germline V and J ends were trimmed by 4 bases and 7 bases, with 14 bases remaining between them. CDR1 is MDHEN, CDR2 SYDVKM, per germline. This CDR3 is 14 amino acids long.

Of note for this clone: Given a much more abundant clone one base away, this may be a read error. V is TRBV27 and J is TRBJ1-5; 7 bases match TRBD1. Germline assignment: CDR1 MNHEY and CDR2 SMNVEV (reference sequence). This CDR3 spans 14 amino acids. V trimming: 6 bases; J trimming: 2 bases; junction bases outside the gene matches: 4. The CDR3 here is CASSPGTGNQPQHF. The CDR3 DNA follows: TGTGCCAGCAGCCCCGGGACAGGCAATCAGCCCCAGCATTTT.

The sample holds a few counts of this clone. The rearrangement joins TRBV9 to TRBJ2-1; possibly TRBD2 for D (5 bases). The germline V gene encodes CDR1 SGDLS and CDR2 YYNGEE. This CDR3 spans 16 amino acids. The ends were cut back, 4 bases at V and 7 bases at J, with 21 bases in the middle. The CDR3 reads CASSTTIANSGNEQFF. The CDR3 DNA follows: TGTGCCAGCAGCACGACCATAGCGAACTCTGGAAATGAGCAGTTCTTC. Full variable domain (remainder filled in from reference TRBV9 and TRBJ2-1): DSGVTQTPKHLITATGQRVTLRCSPRSGDLSVYWYQQSLDQGLQFLIQYYNGEERAKGNILERFSAQQFPDLHSELNLSSLELGDSALYFCASSTTIANSGNEQFFGPGTRLTVL.

This clone was observed once. The rearrangement uses TRBV29-1 and TRBJ2-3; 13 bases map to TRBD2. This CDR3 spans 14 amino acids. V dropped 6 bases and J dropped 2; count of bases not matched to a gene: 2. CDR1 and CDR2 (germline): SQVTM, ANQGSEA. As DNA, the CDR3 is TGCAGCGTGGGACTAGCGGGATCCACAGATACGCAGTATTTT. It yields the protein CSVGLAGSTDTQYF.